The present entry profiles one TCR beta chain with its context. The data stem from a study of control samples from healthy donors and cancer patients. Sequencing was performed with immunoSEQ multiplex PCR; in TCRdb, only in-frame clones are kept and a portion is missing. The sample contains about 180,000 clones, approximately 94% of which appear only once. V lost 0 bases and J 4 bases, leaving 13 bases between the germline ends. CDR3 length: 16 amino acids. Germline V gene data show CDR1 as LGHNA and CDR2 as YNFKEQ. Sequencing used blood. The TCR comes from a man under 40 in good health. This chain connects TRBV4-2 to TRBJ2-1; D possibly corresponds to TRBD2 (5 bases). CDR3 loop: CASSQDDTEGYNEQFF. In DNA form, the CDR3 reads TGTGCCAGCAGCCAAGATGATACCGAGGGTTACAATGAGCAGTTCTTC.